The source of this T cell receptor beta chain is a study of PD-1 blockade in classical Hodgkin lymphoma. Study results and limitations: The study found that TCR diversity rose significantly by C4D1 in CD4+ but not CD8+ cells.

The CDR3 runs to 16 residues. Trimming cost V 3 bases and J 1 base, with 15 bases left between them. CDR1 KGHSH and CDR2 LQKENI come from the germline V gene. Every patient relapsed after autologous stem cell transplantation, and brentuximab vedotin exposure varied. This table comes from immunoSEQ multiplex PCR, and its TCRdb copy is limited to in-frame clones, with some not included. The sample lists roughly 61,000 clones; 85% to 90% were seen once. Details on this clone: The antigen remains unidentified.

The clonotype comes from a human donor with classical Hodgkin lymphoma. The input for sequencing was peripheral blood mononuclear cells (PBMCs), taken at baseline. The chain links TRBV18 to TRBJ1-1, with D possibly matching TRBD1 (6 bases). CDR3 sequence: CASSPGRGASNTEAFF. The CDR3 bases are TGTGCCAGCTCACCCGGCAGGGGAGCGTCGAACACTGAAGCTTTCTTT.